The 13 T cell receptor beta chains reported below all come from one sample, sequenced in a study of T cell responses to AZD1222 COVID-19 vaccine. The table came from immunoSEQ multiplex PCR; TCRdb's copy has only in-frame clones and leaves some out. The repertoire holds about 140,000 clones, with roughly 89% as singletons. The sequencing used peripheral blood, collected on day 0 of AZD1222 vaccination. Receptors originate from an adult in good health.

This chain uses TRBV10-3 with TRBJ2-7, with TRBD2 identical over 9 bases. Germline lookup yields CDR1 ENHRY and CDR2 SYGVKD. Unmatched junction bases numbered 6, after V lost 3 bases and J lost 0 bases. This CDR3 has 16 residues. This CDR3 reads CAISEGASGDSYEQYF. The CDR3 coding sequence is TGTGCCATCAGTGAAGGGGCTAGCGGGGACTCCTACGAGCAGTACTTC.

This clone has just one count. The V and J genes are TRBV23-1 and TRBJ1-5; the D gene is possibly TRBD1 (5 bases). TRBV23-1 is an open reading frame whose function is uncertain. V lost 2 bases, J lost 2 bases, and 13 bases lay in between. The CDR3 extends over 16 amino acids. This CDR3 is CASSQQGTRCNQPQHF. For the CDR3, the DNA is TGCGCCAGCAGTCAACAGGGAACCCGGTGCAATCAGCCCCAGCATTTT.

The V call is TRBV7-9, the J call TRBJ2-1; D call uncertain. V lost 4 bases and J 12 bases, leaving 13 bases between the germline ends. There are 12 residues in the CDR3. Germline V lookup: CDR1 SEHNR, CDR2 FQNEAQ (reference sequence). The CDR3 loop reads CASSSELRRQFF. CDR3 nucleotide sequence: TGTGCCAGCAGCTCTGAATTGAGAAGGCAGTTCTTC.

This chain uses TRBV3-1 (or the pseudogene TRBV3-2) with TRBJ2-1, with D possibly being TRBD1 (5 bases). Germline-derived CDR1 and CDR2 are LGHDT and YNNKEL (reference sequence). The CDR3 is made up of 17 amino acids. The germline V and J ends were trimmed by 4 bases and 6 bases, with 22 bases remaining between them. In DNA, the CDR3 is TGTGCCAGCAGCCGTTCCAAAACCAGGGTATCTAGCAATGAGCAGTTCTTC. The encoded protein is CASSRSKTRVSSNEQFF.

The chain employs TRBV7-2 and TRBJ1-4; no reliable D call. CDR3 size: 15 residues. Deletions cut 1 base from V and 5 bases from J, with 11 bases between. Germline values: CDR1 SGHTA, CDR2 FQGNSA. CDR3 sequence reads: CASSLGAGGNEKLFF. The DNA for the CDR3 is TGTGCCAGCAGCTTAGGGGCAGGAGGGAATGAAAAACTGTTTTTT.

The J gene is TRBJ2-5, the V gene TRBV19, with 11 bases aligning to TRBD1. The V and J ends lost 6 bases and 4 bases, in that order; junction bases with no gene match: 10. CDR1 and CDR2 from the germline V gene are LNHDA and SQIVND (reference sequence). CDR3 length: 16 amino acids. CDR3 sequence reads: CASRTAGGTGGETQYF. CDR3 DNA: TGTGCCAGTAGGACGGCTGGTGGGACAGGGGGAGAGACCCAGTACTTC.

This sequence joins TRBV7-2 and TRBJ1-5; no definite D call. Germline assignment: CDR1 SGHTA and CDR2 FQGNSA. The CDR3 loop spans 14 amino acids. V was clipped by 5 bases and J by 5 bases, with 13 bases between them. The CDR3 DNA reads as TGTGCCAGCAGCCACACCGGACCGCATCAGCCCCAGCATTTT. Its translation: CASSHTGPHQPQHF.

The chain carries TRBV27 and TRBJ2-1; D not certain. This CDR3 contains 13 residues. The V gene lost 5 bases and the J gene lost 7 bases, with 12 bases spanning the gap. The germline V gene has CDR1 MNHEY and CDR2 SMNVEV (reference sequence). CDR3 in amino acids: CASSQRVANEQFF. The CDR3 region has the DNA TGTGCCAGCAGTCAACGAGTGGCTAATGAGCAGTTCTTC.

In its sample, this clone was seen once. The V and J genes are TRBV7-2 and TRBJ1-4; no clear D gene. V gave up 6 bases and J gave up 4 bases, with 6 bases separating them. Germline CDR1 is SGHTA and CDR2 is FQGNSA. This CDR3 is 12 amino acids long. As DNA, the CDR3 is TGTGCCAGCAGTCGGGTTAATGAAAAACTGTTTTTT. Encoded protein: CASSRVNEKLFF.

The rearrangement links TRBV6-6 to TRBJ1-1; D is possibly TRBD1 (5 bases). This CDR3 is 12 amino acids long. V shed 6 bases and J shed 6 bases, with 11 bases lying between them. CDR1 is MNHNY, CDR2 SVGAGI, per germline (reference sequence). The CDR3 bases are TGTGCCAGCAGCGTAGGGACGGCTGAAGCTTTCTTT. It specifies CASSVGTAEAFF.

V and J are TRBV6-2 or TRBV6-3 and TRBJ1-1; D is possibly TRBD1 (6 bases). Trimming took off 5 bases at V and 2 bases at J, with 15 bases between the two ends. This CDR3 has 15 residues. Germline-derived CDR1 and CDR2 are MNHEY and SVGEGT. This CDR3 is CASSGGGRRNTEAFF. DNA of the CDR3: TGTGCCAGCAGTGGGGGGGGCAGGAGAAACACTGAAGCTTTCTTT.

CDR3 in DNA: TGTGCCAGCAGCCAAGTAAGAGAAGCGGGAGGGGCTACGCAGTATTTT. Translated, it gives CASSQVREAGGATQYF. The V call is TRBV3-1 (or the pseudogene TRBV3-2), the J call TRBJ2-3; 10 nucleotides agree with TRBD2. Trimming at V came to 1 base and at J to 8 bases, leaving 9 bases not matched to a gene. The CDR3 runs to 16 residues. Germline CDR1 LGHDT, CDR2 YNNKEL (reference sequence).

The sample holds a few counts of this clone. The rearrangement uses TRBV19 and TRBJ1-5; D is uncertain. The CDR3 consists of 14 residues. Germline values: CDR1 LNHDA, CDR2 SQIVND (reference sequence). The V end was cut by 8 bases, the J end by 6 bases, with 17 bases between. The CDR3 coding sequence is TGTGCCAGTGCGGGATCGGGGTACCGTCAGCCCCAGCATTTT. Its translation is CASAGSGYRQPQHF.